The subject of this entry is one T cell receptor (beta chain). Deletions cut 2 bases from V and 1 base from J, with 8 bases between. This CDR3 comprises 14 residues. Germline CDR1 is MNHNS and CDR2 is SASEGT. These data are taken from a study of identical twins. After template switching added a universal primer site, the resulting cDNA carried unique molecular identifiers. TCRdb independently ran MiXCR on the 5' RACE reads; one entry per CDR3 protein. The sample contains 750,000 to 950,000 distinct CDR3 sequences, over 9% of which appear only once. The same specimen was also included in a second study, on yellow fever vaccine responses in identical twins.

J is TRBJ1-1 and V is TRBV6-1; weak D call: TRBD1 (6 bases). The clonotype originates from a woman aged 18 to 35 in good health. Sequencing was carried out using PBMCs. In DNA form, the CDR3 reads TGTGCCAGCAGTGAATGGGGGGCGAACACTGAAGCTTTCTTT. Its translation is CASSEWGANTEAFF.